Given below is one TCR beta chain in context. Its matching antigen is unknown. This sample is drawn from a study of radiotherapy plus CTLA-4 blockade in lung cancer. General study points: Some TCR clones had been derived from tumors. These clones expanded in peripheral blood after radiotherapy plus ipilimumab.

Some clones are missing from TCRdb's copy, which holds only in-frame ones; the method was immunoSEQ multiplex PCR. The repertoire consists of approximately 98,000 clones, with about 81% occurring once and the leading ten covering around 3.6%. The CDR3 spans 13 residues. Deletions cut 7 bases from V and 1 base from J, with 10 bases between. Germline V gene data show CDR1 as SNHLY and CDR2 as FYNNEI. V usage is TRBV2 and J usage is TRBJ2-5, with D unresolved. The input for sequencing was peripheral blood, taken from a patient treated with radiotherapy plus ipilimumab. The TCR comes from a human donor with non-small cell lung cancer who had a partial response to radiotherapy plus ipilimumab. The CDR3 coding sequence is TGTGCCAGCAAGCGACTGATCCAAGAGACCCAGTACTTC. Translated: CASKRLIQETQYF.